The 8 T cell receptor beta chains reported below all come from one sample, sequenced in a study of blood T cell repertoires in COVID-19. Clones were sequenced by immunoSEQ multiplex PCR, and TCRdb holds only the in-frame ones, with some missing. The table has fewer than 650,000 clones, around nine tenths seen once. The sequenced material came from peripheral blood. Receptor source: a woman between 45 and 60 years old with COVID-19, enrolled during active disease.

J is TRBJ2-2 and V is TRBV12-5; the match to TRBD2 covers 7 bases. The CDR3 is 14 residues long. Looked up from germline, CDR1 is LGHNT and CDR2 is FRNRAP. Trimming removed 5 bases from V and 5 bases from J; junction bases left unmatched: 5. CDR3: CASGRGGGTGELFF. CDR3 nucleotides: TGTGCTAGTGGTCGGGGCGGGGGTACCGGGGAGCTGTTTTTT.

The chain combines TRBV5-1 with TRBJ1-2; TRBD1 aligns across 9 bases. The germline CDR1 and CDR2 sequences are SGHRS and YFSETQ. The CDR3 totals 14 residues. Trimming cost V 3 bases and J 8 bases; bases outside gene matches: 8. CDR3 protein: CASSSTGGYQGYTF. CDR3 sequence (DNA): TGCGCCAGCAGCTCTACAGGGGGCTACCAAGGCTACACCTTC. Supplemented by reference TRBV5-1 and TRBJ1-2, the full variable domain reads KAGVTQTPRYLIKTRGQQVTLSCSPISGHRSVSWYQQTPGQGLQFLFEYFSETQRNKGNFPGRFSGRQFSNSRSEMNVSTLELGDSALYLCASSSTGGYQGYTFGSGTRLTVV.

The chain employs TRBV24-1 and TRBJ1-1; D may be TRBD1 (5 bases). Trimming pared 7 bases from V and 4 bases from J, leaving 12 bases between. CDR1 is KGHDR, CDR2 SFDVKD, per germline. The CDR3 spans 13 residues. The CDR3 DNA sequence: TGTGCCACCAGCCAGGGAGGTAGCACTGAAGCTTTCTTT. Translation gives CATSQGGSTEAFF.

This sequence joins TRBV27 and TRBJ2-7; 12 positions agree with TRBD1. CDR3 length: 16 residues. The germline CDR1 and CDR2 sequences are MNHEY and SMNVEV (reference sequence). Trimming took 4 bases from V and 6 from J; bases not matched to a gene: 10. The CDR3 DNA sequence: TGTGCCAGCAGTTCGTCGCCGGGACAGGGGGCAGGCGAGCAGTACTTC. Translation: CASSSSPGQGAGEQYF.

Here the CDR3 reads CASSDQTGGNQPQHF. The CDR3 region has the DNA TGTGCCAGCAGTGACCAAACAGGGGGCAATCAGCCCCAGCATTTT. The J gene is TRBJ1-5, the V gene TRBV6-1; TRBD1 aligns across 7 bases. Unmatched junction bases numbered 4, after V lost 3 bases and J lost 2 bases. Per the germline V gene, CDR1 is MNHNS and CDR2 is SASEGT. The CDR3 is 15 residues long.

This clone was seen just once. The chain couples TRBV11-2 to TRBJ1-1; D is ambiguous. V was cut by 2 bases and J by 6 bases, with 13 bases left in between. Looked up from germline, CDR1 is SGHAT and CDR2 is FQNNGV. The CDR3 totals 14 residues. CDR3 nucleotides: TGTGCCAGCAGCTTAAATCAGGCGTCCGCTGAAGCTTTCTTT. It is translated as CASSLNQASAEAFF.

V and J are TRBV20-1 and TRBJ1-1; a weak D match, TRBD1 (5 bases). The CDR3 length is 11 residues. V was pared by 3 bases and J by 7 bases, with 9 bases between. Germline V gene data show CDR1 as DFQATT and CDR2 as SNEGSKA (reference sequence). The CDR3 sequence is CSASLQGEAFF. CDR3 nucleotides: TGCAGTGCTAGCCTCCAGGGTGAAGCTTTCTTT.

The chain joins TRBV3-1 (or the pseudogene TRBV3-2) to TRBJ2-4; 14 positions agree with TRBD2. Germline V gene sequence: CDR1 LGHDT, CDR2 YNNKEL (reference sequence). The CDR3 is 16 residues long. The trim removed 1 base at V and 9 bases at J, leaving 5 bases unmatched. CDR3 coding DNA: TGTGCCAGCAGCCAAGGGACTAGCGGGGGGCCTGGCATTCAGTACTTC. Its protein product is CASSQGTSGGPGIQYF.